The 23 T cell receptor beta chains below all came from one sample that was sequenced in a study of post-analysis software for immune sequencing data. Overall study results and limits: The five TRBV segments detected at higher frequency in patients than in controls included TRBV5-6, TRBV5-1 and TRBV20-1.

These receptors are not linked to any known antigen. Unique molecular identifiers were carried by the TCR beta cDNA libraries. Using its own MiXCR run on the PCR reads, TCRdb lists one record per CDR3 protein. The sample holds roughly 600,000 distinct CDR3 sequences, about 40% seen once. The sequenced material came from blood. These receptors all stem from a girl aged 5-17 years with multiple sclerosis.

The V and J genes are TRBV5-1 and TRBJ2-1; D call uncertain. Per germline, CDR1 SGHRS and CDR2 YFSETQ. CDR3 length: 14 residues. Trimming cost V 3 bases and J 8 bases, with 15 bases left between them. The CDR3 is CASSSRSSWDEQFF. For the CDR3, the DNA is TGCGCCAGCAGCTCCCGGAGTAGTTGGGATGAGCAGTTCTTC.

V gene TRBV18 combines with J gene TRBJ1-2; D is perhaps TRBD1 (5 bases). Germline assignment: CDR1 KGHSH and CDR2 LQKENI. The CDR3 loop spans 16 amino acids. The ends were cut back, 5 bases at V and 8 bases at J, with 24 bases in the middle. In DNA, the CDR3 is TGTGCCAGCTCAAAGACAGAGTTTGATTCTATGGGCGGCTACACCTTC. It yields the protein CASSKTEFDSMGGYTF.

This clonotype was recorded a few times. The chain recombines TRBV20-1 with TRBJ2-7; 9 nucleotides agree with TRBD1. This CDR3 comprises 13 residues. CDR1 and CDR2 from the germline V gene are DFQATT and SNEGSKA (reference sequence). The V segment lost 4 bases and the J segment 6 bases; nucleotides outside the gene matches: 7. Here the CDR3 reads CSATPGQGSEQYF. CDR3 in DNA: TGCAGTGCTACTCCGGGACAGGGTAGCGAGCAGTACTTC.

The rearrangement joins TRBV9 to TRBJ2-5, with 9 bases identical to TRBD1. V gave up 1 base and J gave up 1 base; unmatched junction bases: 2. The germline V gene has CDR1 SGDLS and CDR2 YYNGEE. This CDR3 is 15 amino acids long. The DNA for the CDR3 is TGTGCCAGCAGCGTAAGGGACAGGGCCCAAGAGACCCAGTACTTC. This translates into CASSVRDRAQETQYF.

The chain employs TRBV11-2 and TRBJ1-5, with D uncertain. The germline V and J ends were trimmed by 3 bases and 4 bases, with 7 bases remaining between them. Germline CDR1 is SGHAT and CDR2 is FQNNGV. The CDR3 consists of 13 residues. The CDR3 region is CASSLNLNQPQHF. The CDR3 region has the DNA TGTGCCAGCAGCTTGAACCTTAATCAGCCCCAGCATTTT.

The V and J genes are TRBV7-6 and TRBJ2-7; D is perhaps TRBD2 (5 bases). CDR1 is SGHVS, CDR2 FNYEAQ, per germline. Trimming removed 5 bases at V and 2 bases at J, with 19 bases between. The CDR3 has 16 residues. The CDR3 nucleotides are TGTGCCAGCAGCCTCATCCGGGGAAGTACCCCCTACGAGCAGTACTTC. Protein: CASSLIRGSTPYEQYF. Full variable domain (remainder filled in from reference TRBV7-6 and TRBJ2-7): GAGVSQSPRYKVTKRGQDVALRCDPISGHVSLYWYRQALGQGPEFLTYFNYEAQQDKSGLPNDRFSAERPEGSISTLTIQRTEQRDSAMYRCASSLIRGSTPYEQYFGPGTRLTVT.

The CDR3 reads CASSLRAELAKNIQYF. CDR3 in DNA: TGTGCCAGCAGCCTCCGGGCCGAACTAGCCAAAAACATTCAGTACTTC. The rearrangement joins TRBV9 to TRBJ2-4; D is undetermined. V was clipped by 4 bases and J by 0 bases, with 14 bases between them. Germline lookup yields CDR1 SGDLS and CDR2 YYNGEE. CDR3 length: 16 residues.

This rearrangement joins TRBV7-9 to TRBJ2-1; D uncertain. The CDR3 spans 13 residues. V was trimmed by 5 bases and J by 6 bases, leaving 11 bases between them. Germline V gene lookup returns CDR1 SEHNR and CDR2 FQNEAQ (reference sequence). The CDR3: CASSAALGNEQFF. DNA of the CDR3: TGTGCCAGCAGCGCGGCTCTTGGCAATGAGCAGTTCTTC. Looking up the rest from reference TRBV7-9 and TRBJ2-1 gives the full variable domain: DTGVSQNPRHKITKRGQNVTFRCDPISEHNRLYWYRQTLGQGPEFLTYFQNEAQLEKSRLLSDRFSAERPKGSFSTLEIQRTEQGDSAMYLCASSAALGNEQFFGPGTRLTVL.

The chain couples TRBV4-1 to TRBJ2-1; 8 nucleotides line up with TRBD2. Germline V lookup: CDR1 MGHRA, CDR2 YSYEKL. After removal of 1 base from V and 7 bases from J, the junction contained 12 bases not matched to a gene. The CDR3 covers 17 residues. In DNA form, the CDR3 reads TGCGCCAGCAGCCAAGGCCACGGGGAGGTAGCGGGAAATGAGCAGTTCTTC. Translation gives CASSQGHGEVAGNEQFF.

V gene TRBV4-1 combines with J gene TRBJ2-1, with D possibly TRBD1 on 6 matching bases. The CDR3 totals 17 residues. V lost 3 bases to trimming and J lost 0 bases, with 15 bases between them. Looked up from germline, CDR1 is MGHRA and CDR2 is YSYEKL. Here the CDR3 reads CASSQVQGRGSYNEQFF. DNA of the CDR3: TGCGCCAGCAGCCAGGTACAGGGAAGGGGCTCCTACAATGAGCAGTTCTTC.

Remarks on this clonotype: The junction departs from the called germline gene at one end, perhaps through a read error. J is TRBJ1-2 and V is TRBV2; D is unresolved. Germline V gene lookup returns CDR1 SNHLY and CDR2 FYNNEI. This CDR3 is built from 12 residues. CDR3 in DNA: TGTGCCAGCAGTTCCGGGAGCTATGACTACACCTTC. It codes for CASSSGSYDYTF.

This clonotype was seen a handful of times. The chain uses TRBV20-1 and TRBJ2-3; D remains ambiguous. The CDR3 is made up of 13 amino acids. Germline CDR1 and CDR2: DFQATT and SNEGSKA (reference sequence). V lost 6 bases, J lost 0 bases, and 10 bases lay in between. CDR3 sequence (DNA): TGCAGTGCATGCTTAGAAAGCACAGATACGCAGTATTTT. Its protein is CSACLESTDTQYF.

This rearrangement joins TRBV9 to TRBJ2-7, with TRBD2 matching 8 bases. V shed 2 bases, J shed 0 bases, and the junction held 4 bases outside the gene matches. The CDR3 contains 15 residues. CDR1 and CDR2 from the germline V gene are SGDLS and YYNGEE. CDR3 DNA: TGTGCCAGCAGCGTGGGCGGGGGGCACTCCTACGAGCAGTACTTC. Translating gives CASSVGGGHSYEQYF.

In the case of this clonotype: The junction and the germline gene differ at one end; a read error may be behind it. The chain recombines TRBV5-1 with TRBJ2-1; the match to TRBD2 covers 9 bases. The CDR3 loop spans 17 amino acids. CDR1 is SGHRS and CDR2 is YFSETQ in the germline V gene. DNA of the CDR3: TGCGCCAGCAGCTTGTTAAGCGGGAGGCTTTCCTGCAATGAGCAGTTCTTC. As protein: CASSLLSGRLSCNEQFF.

This clonotype was recorded many times. The chain is built from TRBV12-3 or TRBV12-4 and TRBJ2-3; D might be TRBD2 (6 bases). The CDR3 totals 13 residues. Trimming shortened V by 2 bases and J by 4 bases, and 7 bases separated the two germline ends. CDR3 nucleotides: TGTGCCAGCAGTTTAAGCGGGCCAGATACGCAGTATTTT. This sequence encodes CASSLSGPDTQYF.

This clonotype appeared a few times. The chain's CDR3 is CASSQGTGVNSPLHF. The DNA of the CDR3 is TGTGCCAGCAGCCAAGGGACAGGAGTTAATTCACCCCTCCACTTT. The chain combines TRBV3-1 with TRBJ1-6, with 7 bases aligning to TRBD1. Germline CDR1 and CDR2: LGHDT and YNNKEL (reference sequence). The CDR3 has 15 residues. V trimming: 1 base; J trimming: 6 bases; junction bases outside the gene matches: 3.

The rearrangement joins TRBV5-1 to TRBJ2-1; TRBD2 aligns across 9 bases. V shed 4 bases, J shed 8 bases, and the junction held 7 bases outside the gene matches. The germline V gene has CDR1 SGHRS and CDR2 YFSETQ. This CDR3 is 14 amino acids long. As DNA, the CDR3 is TGCGCCAGCAGCCCCGGGACTAGCCTAGATGAGCAGTTCTTC. Translated: CASSPGTSLDEQFF.

This clonotype has only a few counts. CDR3 in DNA: TGTGCCAGCAGCCTTGGGACAGGGAGAACCACAGATACGCAGTATTTT. This encodes CASSLGTGRTTDTQYF. The V gene is TRBV11-2, the J gene TRBJ2-3; TRBD1 agrees at 9 bases. This CDR3 has 16 residues. Trimming took 5 bases from V and 2 from J; bases not matched to a gene: 8. Germline values: CDR1 SGHAT, CDR2 FQNNGV.

The chain links TRBV20-1 to TRBJ2-1; a possible D gene is TRBD1 (5 bases). V lost 5 bases to trimming and J lost 5 bases, with 16 bases between them. Germline V gene data show CDR1 as DFQATT and CDR2 as SNEGSKA (reference sequence). The CDR3 is made up of 14 amino acids. The DNA for the CDR3 is TGCAGTGCTCTCATGGCAGGGCGAGACAATGAGCAGTTCTTC. It translates to CSALMAGRDNEQFF.

The V gene is TRBV5-1, the J gene TRBJ2-7; D is ambiguous. This CDR3 spans 14 amino acids. V was clipped by 4 bases and J by 3 bases, with 14 bases between them. Per the germline V gene, CDR1 is SGHRS and CDR2 is YFSETQ. In DNA, the CDR3 is TGCGCCAGCAGCCCCGGCAGGTCGTACTACGAGCAGTACTTC. Translating it yields CASSPGRSYYEQYF. The variable domain in full, with the rest retrieved from reference TRBV5-1 and TRBJ2-7, is KAGVTQTPRYLIKTRGQQVTLSCSPISGHRSVSWYQQTPGQGLQFLFEYFSETQRNKGNFPGRFSGRQFSNSRSEMNVSTLELGDSALYLCASSPGRSYYEQYFGPGTRLTVT.

This clonotype was found once. The V call is TRBV3-1, the J call TRBJ2-5, with a weak D call TRBD2 (5 bases). CDR1 is LGHDT and CDR2 is YNNKEL in the germline V gene (reference sequence). The V end was cut by 1 base, the J end by 11 bases, with 14 bases between. The CDR3 covers 13 residues. As DNA, the CDR3 is TGTGCCAGCAGCCAAGTGAACAGCGGCGTGCAGTACTTC. Translating gives CASSQVNSGVQYF.

The chain has TRBV29-1 and TRBJ2-7; 8 bases match TRBD1. Judging by the DNA end, TRBJ2-5 fits better; the J call may be wrong. The CDR3 is made up of 15 amino acids. Looked up from germline, CDR1 is SQVTM and CDR2 is ANQGSEA. The CDR3 region has the DNA TGCAGCGTTTCGAGTCCGGGACAGGCTAAAGAGACCCAGTACTTC. Translated, it gives CSVSSPGQAKETQYF.

This clonotype was seen more than once but under ten times. The chain couples TRBV5-1 to TRBJ1-2; 9 bases are shared with TRBD1. CDR1 is SGHRS, CDR2 YFSETQ, per germline. V was clipped by 3 bases and J by 6 bases; unmatched bases: 15. CDR3 length equals 17 residues. The CDR3 spells CASSYEARLTGGNGYTF. The CDR3 region has the DNA TGCGCCAGCAGCTACGAAGCTAGGCTGACAGGGGGTAATGGCTACACCTTC. The complete variable domain, with remaining parts taken from reference TRBV5-1 and TRBJ1-2, reads KAGVTQTPRYLIKTRGQQVTLSCSPISGHRSVSWYQQTPGQGLQFLFEYFSETQRNKGNFPGRFSGRQFSNSRSEMNVSTLELGDSALYLCASSYEARLTGGNGYTFGSGTRLTVV.